This T cell receptor beta chain was recorded in a study of blood T cells in healthy people across ages (dated by TCRdb to between 2014 and 2016). Context from the whole study: Template switching captured roughly one uniquely barcoded TCR beta cDNA molecule per two T cells in model experiments. The donors were divided into four age groups: young (average about 15 years), middle-aged (roughly 42), aged (approximately 62) and long-lived (roughly 86). Using deep sequencing normalized with unique cDNA molecular identifiers, the study measured how TCR beta repertoire diversity changes with age. Using the same blood draw, the study looked at two additional independent replicas of 1 million unique cDNA reads for two donors, one aged 18 to 30 and the other aged 80 or older. Paper-wide results and their limitations: Compared with the aged group, the long-lived group had more naive CD4+ T cells, fewer expanded clones and increased TCR diversity, a pattern suggesting age selection. Estimates of total diversity based on one million sequenced T cells were regarded as lower bounds and as underestimates. Because profiling used bulk unsorted PBMCs, naive and antigen-experienced compartments could not be compared conclusively. A strong correlation was found between observed TCR beta diversity and the percentage of naive T cells measured by flow cytometry. Because the CMV infection status of the donors was unknown, age-related changes in expanded clonotypes may potentially have been confounded. Observed TCR beta diversity per million T cells fell roughly linearly with age, and a significant reduction was already apparent by age around 39.

Systemically healthy Caucasian individuals from Russia, 35 to 40 in total and aged roughly 6 to 100 years, were included as donors. Ten milliliters of peripheral blood were drawn from each donor into EDTA-treated Vacutainer tubes. Ficoll-Paque density-gradient centrifugation was used to isolate PBMCs, with at least 7 million per sample. Trizol reagent was used to extract total RNA from the PBMCs, yielding at least 5 micrograms per sample. The percentages of naive CD45RAhigh/CD27high T cells were determined by flow cytometry on a PBMC aliquot from every donor. In the case of this clonotype: Its antigen is unknown. No per-base quality is available; no much larger clone lies one base away.

The protocol used for the library was 5' RACE. Instrument used: Illumina HiSeq 2500. A second PCR of about 7 to 12 cycles was run with a J-beta primer mix and a sample-barcoded 5' primer. Each TCR beta cDNA molecule received a unique molecular identifier from a template-switch 5' adaptor carrying 12 random nucleotides. Each sample yielded at least 2.5 million CDR3-containing paired-end reads. First-strand cDNA synthesis was performed from all RNA using the Mint cDNA synthesis kit, with priming by a TRBC-specific oligonucleotide. All cDNA was treated with uracil-DNA glycosylase and then went through a first 18-cycle PCR with the universal primers M1SS and BC2_uni_R. For the original study's pipeline: Normalization of each sample was performed by random selection of 1 million high-quality reads, each carrying a distinct molecular identifier. Reads sharing molecular identifiers were discarded rather than binned into consensus sequences. MiTCR, set to a Q25 quality threshold and the strictest error-elimination algorithm, was used for CDR3 identification, clonotype clustering and error correction. A nonparametric unseen species model with Euler transformation was used to estimate lower-bound total TCR beta diversity. TCRdb took the public reads, trimmed them with fastp at Q25, ran MiXCR for clone calling and kept in-frame beta chains. Each record represents a unique CDR3 protein, reported with the most common genes and DNA among its rows. The V and J calls, along with clone size, are taken from TCRdb and not from the paper's own processing. Present in this sample are 800,000 or so distinct CDR3 sequences, roughly 25% of which were seen just once. Approximately 3.7% of the sample belongs to the ten largest clones.

The CDR3 holds 15 amino acids from the cysteine to the phenylalanine. This entry keeps only the CDR3 DNA: 45 bases, framed from base 1. V trim: 6 bases; J trim: 5 bases; unmatched bases: 10. Taken from the germline V gene, the CDR1 and CDR2 loops are SGHTA and FQGTGA. This sample also appeared in a second study, on T cells of mothers and their children. Per the second study: Donors were nine systemically healthy Caucasian individuals: three mothers and their six children. cDNA synthesis consumed the entire amount of extracted RNA, loaded at approximately 1.6 ug RNA in each 15 ul reaction. Sample barcodes and 2-4 random nucleotides were added via the M1S primer in the second PCR. Over 8.5 million TCR beta CDR3 reads were obtained for each mother, and 3 million to 3.5 million reads were obtained for each child. In both related and unrelated pairs, thymic selection shapes the output of TCR recombination in a similar way, with inherited differences having only a minor effect. Normalized repertoire overlap was always slightly but never significantly higher in related than unrelated mother-child pairs. No persistent microchimeric T cell clones were found, with a detection sensitivity of 85 to 100 clones per million clonotypes. In the study, deep NGS was used to compare the TCR beta repertoires of mothers and children, and features distinguishing related mother-child pairs from unrelated individuals were sought. The mean age was roughly 36 +/- 4 years for the mothers and approximately 11 +/- 4 years for the children. After adapters were ligated using NEBNext reagents, the libraries underwent 100+100 nt paired-end sequencing on an Illumina HiSeq 2000. To prevent cross-contamination, the mother and child libraries were prepared a month apart and were sequenced in separate runs. For each donor, somewhere between about 500,000 and 2,300,000 distinct TCR beta clonotypes were identified. Naive TCR beta clonotypes were estimated from low-frequency clonotypes matched to each donor's FACS-determined naive share, without sorting.

The sequence joins TRBV7-3 to TRBJ2-1, with TRBD2 matching 7 junction bases. The sequence came from a boy between 10 and 17 years old in good health. The sequenced sample was blood. The CDR3: CASRSSGAPDNEQFF. The DNA reads as follows: TGTGCCAGCAGATCAAGCGGGGCCCCCGACAATGAGCAGTTCTTC.